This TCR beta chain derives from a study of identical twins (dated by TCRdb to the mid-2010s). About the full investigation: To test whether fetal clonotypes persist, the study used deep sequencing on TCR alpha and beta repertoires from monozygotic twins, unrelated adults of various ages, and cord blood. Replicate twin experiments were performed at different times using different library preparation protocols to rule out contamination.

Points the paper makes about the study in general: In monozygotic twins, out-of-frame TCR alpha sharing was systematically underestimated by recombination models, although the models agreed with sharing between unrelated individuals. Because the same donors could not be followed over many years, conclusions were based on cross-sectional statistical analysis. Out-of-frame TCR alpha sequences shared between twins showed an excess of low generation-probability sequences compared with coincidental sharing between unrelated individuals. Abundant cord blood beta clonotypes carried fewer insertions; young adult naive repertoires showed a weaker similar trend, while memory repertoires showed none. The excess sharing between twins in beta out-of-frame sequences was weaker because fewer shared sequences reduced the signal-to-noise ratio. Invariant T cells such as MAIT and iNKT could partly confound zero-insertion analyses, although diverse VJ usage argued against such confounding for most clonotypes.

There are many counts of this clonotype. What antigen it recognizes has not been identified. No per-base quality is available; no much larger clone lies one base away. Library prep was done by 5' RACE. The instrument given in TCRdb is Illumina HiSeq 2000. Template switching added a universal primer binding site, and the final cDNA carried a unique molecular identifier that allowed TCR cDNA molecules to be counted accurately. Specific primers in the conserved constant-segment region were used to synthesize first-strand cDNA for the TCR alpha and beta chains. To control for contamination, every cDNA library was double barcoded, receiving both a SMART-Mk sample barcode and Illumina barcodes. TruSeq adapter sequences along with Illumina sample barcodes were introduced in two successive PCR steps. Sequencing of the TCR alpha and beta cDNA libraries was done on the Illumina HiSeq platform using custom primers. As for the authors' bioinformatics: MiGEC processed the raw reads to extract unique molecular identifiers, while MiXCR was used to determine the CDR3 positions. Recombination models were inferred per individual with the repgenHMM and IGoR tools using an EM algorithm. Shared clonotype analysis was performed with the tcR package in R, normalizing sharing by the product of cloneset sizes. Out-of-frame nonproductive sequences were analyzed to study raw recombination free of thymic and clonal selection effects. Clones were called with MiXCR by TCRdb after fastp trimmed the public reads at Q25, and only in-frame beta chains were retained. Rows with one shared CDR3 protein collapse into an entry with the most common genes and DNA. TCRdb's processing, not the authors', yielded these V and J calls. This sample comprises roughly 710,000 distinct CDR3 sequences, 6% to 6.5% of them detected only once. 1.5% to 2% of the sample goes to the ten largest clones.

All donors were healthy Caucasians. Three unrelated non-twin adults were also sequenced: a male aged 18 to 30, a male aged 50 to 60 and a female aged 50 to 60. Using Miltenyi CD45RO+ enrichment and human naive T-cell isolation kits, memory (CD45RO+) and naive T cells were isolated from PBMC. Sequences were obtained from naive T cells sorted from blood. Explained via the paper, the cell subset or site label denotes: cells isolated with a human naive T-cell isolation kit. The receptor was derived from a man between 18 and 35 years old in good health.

At the DNA level, the sequence is TGTGCCGGACAAACTATACCCGGGGAGCTGTTTTTT. Protein translation: CAGQTIPGELFF. Here the chain combines TRBV28 and TRBJ2-2, with a tentative D gene TRBD1 over 5 matching bases. According to the germline V gene, CDR1 reads MDHEN and CDR2 reads SYDVKM. The CDR3 runs 12 residues from the cysteine to the phenylalanine. Just CDR3 DNA is preserved here, 36 bases in frame from base 1. A distance of 13 bases separates the germline ends of V and J, which lose 11 bases and 6 bases respectively.